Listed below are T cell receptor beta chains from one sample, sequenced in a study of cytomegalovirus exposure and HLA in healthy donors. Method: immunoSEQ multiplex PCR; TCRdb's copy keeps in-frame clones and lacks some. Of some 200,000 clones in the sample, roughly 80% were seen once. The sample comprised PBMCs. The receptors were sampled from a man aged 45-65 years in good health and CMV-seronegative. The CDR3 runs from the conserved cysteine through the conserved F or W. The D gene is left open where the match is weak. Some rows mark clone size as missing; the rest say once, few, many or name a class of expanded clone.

CDR3 DNA: TGCGCCAGCCAAGGCAGGGAGGGGACTCAGTACTTC; CDR3 protein: CASQGREGTQYF; V gene: TRBV10-1; J gene: TRBJ2-4; clone size: NA; D gene: TRBD2
CDR3 DNA: TGTTCCAGCAGCTTAGGACTAACCGGTTTCACCTTC; CDR3 protein: CSSSLGLTGFTF; V gene: TRBV7-9; J gene: TRBJ1-2; clone size: few; D gene: NA
CDR3 DNA: TGTTCCAGCAGCTTGGGACAGGGGGCGACCGGGGAGCTGTTTTTT; CDR3 protein: CSSSLGQGATGELFF; V gene: TRBV7-9; J gene: TRBJ2-2; clone size: NA; D gene: TRBD1
CDR3 DNA: TGCAGCGTTGAAGAACGGGGAGATACGCAGTATTTT; CDR3 protein: CSVEERGDTQYF; V gene: TRBV29-1; J gene: TRBJ2-3; clone size: NA; D gene: NA
CDR3 DNA: TGCGCCAGCAGCCTAGACCCTTGGGACAGGGCTTCAACGGGTAATGAAAAACTGTTTTTT; CDR3 protein: CASSLDPWDRASTGNEKLFF; V gene: TRBV4-3; J gene: TRBJ1-4; clone size: NA; D gene: TRBD1
CDR3 DNA: TGTGCCAGCAGCATAATCCGGGACAGCTCCTACGAGCAGTACTTC; CDR3 protein: CASSIIRDSSYEQYF; V gene: TRBV7-2; J gene: TRBJ2-7; clone size: NA; D gene: TRBD1
CDR3 DNA: TGTGCCAGCACAGCCGGGAGGGGATCAGAGACCCAGTACTTC; CDR3 protein: CASTAGRGSETQYF; V gene: TRBV6-5; J gene: TRBJ2-5; clone size: NA; D gene: TRBD2
CDR3 DNA: TGTGCCAGCTCACCAGACGGCGGAACCTACGAGCAGTACTTC; CDR3 protein: CASSPDGGTYEQYF; V gene: TRBV18; J gene: TRBJ2-7; clone size: once; D gene: NA
CDR3 DNA: TGTGCCTGGAGTGTCTGGACAGTCGGACAGTACTTC; CDR3 protein: CAWSVWTVGQYF; V gene: TRBV30; J gene: TRBJ2-7; clone size: NA; D gene: NA
CDR3 DNA: TGTGCCAGCAGCCGAGGGACAGGGAGAACCGGGGAGCTGTTTTTT; CDR3 protein: CASSRGTGRTGELFF; V gene: TRBV7-3; J gene: TRBJ2-2; clone size: NA; D gene: TRBD1
CDR3 DNA: TGTGCCAGCAGCCCGACAGGGATCAATGAGCAGTTCTTC; CDR3 protein: CASSPTGINEQFF; V gene: TRBV13; J gene: TRBJ2-1; clone size: NA; D gene: TRBD1
CDR3 DNA: TGTGCCAGCAGCCCCCGGACAGGAGGGCACGGCTACACCTTC; CDR3 protein: CASSPRTGGHGYTF; V gene: TRBV9; J gene: TRBJ1-2; clone size: NA; D gene: TRBD1
CDR3 DNA: TGCGCCAGCAGTGACGTCTATGGCTACACCTTC; CDR3 protein: CASSDVYGYTF; V gene: TRBV10-2; J gene: TRBJ1-2; clone size: once; D gene: NA
CDR3 DNA: TGTGCCAGCTCGCCACAGGAGGGCAATCAGCCCCAGCATTTT; CDR3 protein: CASSPQEGNQPQHF; V gene: TRBV18; J gene: TRBJ1-5; clone size: NA; D gene: NA
CDR3 DNA: TGTGCCAGCAGCAAGGACAGGGTTTCACCCCTCCACTTT; CDR3 protein: CASSKDRVSPLHF; V gene: TRBV11-2; J gene: TRBJ1-6; clone size: once; D gene: TRBD1
CDR3 DNA: TGTGCCAGCAGTGGTTTTGTTAATACTGAGCAGTACTTC; CDR3 protein: CASSGFVNTEQYF; V gene: TRBV2; J gene: TRBJ2-7; clone size: once; D gene: NA
CDR3 DNA: TGCGCCAGCAGCCAAGAGAGGGTAACCCTAGTGCGCGAGCAGTACTTC; CDR3 protein: CASSQERVTLVREQYF; V gene: TRBV4-3; J gene: TRBJ2-7; clone size: few; D gene: NA
CDR3 DNA: TGCCCCAACAGGGGCAAGCCCCAGCATTTT; CDR3 protein: CPNRGKPQHF; V gene: TRBV23-1; J gene: TRBJ1-5; clone size: NA; D gene: TRBD1
CDR3 DNA: TGTGCCAGCAGCGAAATGACAGGGAGCGAAAAACTGTTTTTT; CDR3 protein: CASSEMTGSEKLFF; V gene: TRBV14; J gene: TRBJ1-4; clone size: NA; D gene: TRBD1
CDR3 DNA: TGTGCCAGCCCCTGGAAAGGGGGCTCCTACAATGAGCAGTTCTTC; CDR3 protein: CASPWKGGSYNEQFF; V gene: TRBV21-1; J gene: TRBJ2-1; clone size: NA; D gene: NA
CDR3 DNA: TGTGCCAGCAGCGTAGAGGAGGGCAGCACTGAAGCTTTCTTT; CDR3 protein: CASSVEEGSTEAFF; V gene: TRBV9; J gene: TRBJ1-1; clone size: NA; D gene: NA
CDR3 DNA: TGTGCCAGCAGTGGAAGGGGTAGGGATCAGCCCCAGCATTTT; CDR3 protein: CASSGRGRDQPQHF; V gene: TRBV2; J gene: TRBJ1-5; clone size: NA; D gene: NA
CDR3 DNA: TGTGCCAGCAGTTACTCCGGGGGTTACCAGCCCCAGCATTTT; CDR3 protein: CASSYSGGYQPQHF; V gene: TRBV6-5; J gene: TRBJ1-5; clone size: NA; D gene: NA
CDR3 DNA: TGTTCCAGCAGCCCGGGGACAGTCCCCTACGAGCAGTACTTC; CDR3 protein: CSSSPGTVPYEQYF; V gene: TRBV7-9; J gene: TRBJ2-7; clone size: few; D gene: TRBD1
CDR3 DNA: TGTGCCAGCGGGGGGGGCCGCACCTACGAGCAGTACTTC; CDR3 protein: CASGGGRTYEQYF; V gene: TRBV2; J gene: TRBJ2-7; clone size: once; D gene: NA
CDR3 DNA: TGTGCCACCAGCAGGGGGGGGGCAACTAATGAAAAACTGTTTTTT; CDR3 protein: CATSRGGATNEKLFF; V gene: TRBV15; J gene: TRBJ1-4; clone size: NA; D gene: NA
CDR3 DNA: TGTGCCAGCAGTGCTTATCTAGGACAGGGTGAGCAGTTCTTC; CDR3 protein: CASSAYLGQGEQFF; V gene: TRBV7-9; J gene: TRBJ2-1; clone size: NA; D gene: TRBD1
CDR3 DNA: TGTGCCAGCAGTGAATTCGCGGCTAGCGGGGGGAGTACAGATACGCAGTATTTT; CDR3 protein: CASSEFAASGGSTDTQYF; V gene: TRBV6-1; J gene: TRBJ2-3; clone size: NA; D gene: TRBD2
CDR3 DNA: TGTGCCAGCAGCCCGGGACAGGGTTCTAGTCACGAGCAGTACTTC; CDR3 protein: CASSPGQGSSHEQYF; V gene: TRBV7-9; J gene: TRBJ2-7; clone size: NA; D gene: TRBD1
CDR3 DNA: TGCGCCAGCAGCCAAGATCTTTGGACAGCCGAACCCCATGGCTACACCTTC; CDR3 protein: CASSQDLWTAEPHGYTF; V gene: TRBV4-3; J gene: TRBJ1-2; clone size: NA; D gene: NA
CDR3 DNA: TGTGCCAGCAGCATCAACAGGGGGCTGTCGGAACAGCCCCAGCATTTT; CDR3 protein: CASSINRGLSEQPQHF; V gene: TRBV7-2; J gene: TRBJ1-5; clone size: NA; D gene: TRBD1
CDR3 DNA: TGCGCCAGCAGCCAAAGGGGCGGGAACACTGAAGCTTTCTTT; CDR3 protein: CASSQRGGNTEAFF; V gene: TRBV4-1; J gene: TRBJ1-1; clone size: NA; D gene: NA
CDR3 DNA: TGTGCCAGCAGCCCTGGACAGGGGGTAGGCTATGGCTACACCTTC; CDR3 protein: CASSPGQGVGYGYTF; V gene: TRBV9; J gene: TRBJ1-2; clone size: NA; D gene: TRBD1
CDR3 DNA: TGTGCCAGTAGTATTGGAGCTTGGGAGACCCAGTACTTC; CDR3 protein: CASSIGAWETQYF; V gene: TRBV19; J gene: TRBJ2-5; clone size: once; D gene: NA
CDR3 DNA: TGTGCCAGCAGCTTGGTGGCAGGGAACACTGAAGCTTTCTTT; CDR3 protein: CASSLVAGNTEAFF; V gene: TRBV5-4; J gene: TRBJ1-1; clone size: once; D gene: NA
CDR3 DNA: TGTGCCAGCAGCGGGACAGGGGATTCGCCCCTCCACTTT; CDR3 protein: CASSGTGDSPLHF; V gene: TRBV6-4; J gene: TRBJ1-6; clone size: once; D gene: TRBD1
CDR3 DNA: TGCGCCAGCAGCCAAGAAGCTAGCCGGTACAATGAGCAGTTCTTC; CDR3 protein: CASSQEASRYNEQFF; V gene: TRBV4-3; J gene: TRBJ2-1; clone size: NA; D gene: NA
CDR3 DNA: TGCGCCAGCAGCCAAGGACTAGAACGTTACAATGAGCAGTTCTTC; CDR3 protein: CASSQGLERYNEQFF; V gene: TRBV4-1; J gene: TRBJ2-1; clone size: NA; D gene: NA
CDR3 DNA: TGTGCCAGCAGTTATGGGCAGTATGAGCAGTTCTTC; CDR3 protein: CASSYGQYEQFF; V gene: TRBV7-2; J gene: TRBJ2-1; clone size: NA; D gene: NA
CDR3 DNA: TGCGCCAGCAGCCAAGATAAGGACAGGGGTAACTATGGCTACACCTTC; CDR3 protein: CASSQDKDRGNYGYTF; V gene: TRBV4-3; J gene: TRBJ1-2; clone size: NA; D gene: TRBD1
CDR3 DNA: TGTGCCAGCAGCTTAGGAACAGGGGGCGCGACTGAAGCTTTCTTT; CDR3 protein: CASSLGTGGATEAFF; V gene: TRBV5-4; J gene: TRBJ1-1; clone size: NA; D gene: TRBD1
CDR3 DNA: TGTGCCAGCTCACCAGGAGGGGGCGTAGGACAGCCCCAGCATTTT; CDR3 protein: CASSPGGGVGQPQHF; V gene: TRBV18; J gene: TRBJ1-5; clone size: NA; D gene: TRBD1
CDR3 DNA: TGTGCCAGCAGTGGACAGGGGAATCAGCCCCAGCATTTT; CDR3 protein: CASSGQGNQPQHF; V gene: TRBV2; J gene: TRBJ1-5; clone size: NA; D gene: TRBD1
CDR3 DNA: TGTGCCAGCACACGAGGGCCGCCCGCGGGTGGTCAGCCCCAGCATTTT; CDR3 protein: CASTRGPPAGGQPQHF; V gene: TRBV2; J gene: TRBJ1-5; clone size: NA; D gene: NA
CDR3 DNA: TGCGCCAGCAGCCAAGAGTGGGCAGACAGCTCCTACAATGAGCAGTTCTTC; CDR3 protein: CASSQEWADSSYNEQFF; V gene: TRBV4-3; J gene: TRBJ2-1; clone size: NA; D gene: NA
CDR3 DNA: TGTGCCAGCAGCGTCGACAGTTACAATGAGCAGTTCTTC; CDR3 protein: CASSVDSYNEQFF; V gene: TRBV7-2; J gene: TRBJ2-1; clone size: once; D gene: NA
CDR3 DNA: TGTGCCAGCAGCGTAGATGGGAAGGGGTACAATGAGCAGTTCTTC; CDR3 protein: CASSVDGKGYNEQFF; V gene: TRBV9; J gene: TRBJ2-1; clone size: few; D gene: NA
CDR3 DNA: TGTGCCAGCAGCTTCGAACAGGGCTCCTACAATGAGCAGTTCTTC; CDR3 protein: CASSFEQGSYNEQFF; V gene: TRBV11-2; J gene: TRBJ2-1; clone size: once; D gene: NA
CDR3 DNA: TGTGCCAGCAGCCGAGGACAGGTTTCCTACAATGAGCAGTTCTTC; CDR3 protein: CASSRGQVSYNEQFF; V gene: TRBV7-2; J gene: TRBJ2-1; clone size: NA; D gene: TRBD1